This T cell receptor beta chain was sequenced for a study of T cell repertoires in cytomegalovirus infection. The wider study: Public signatures in TCR beta pointed to CMV infection and matching HLA type.

The table lists this clonotype with a few counts. Antigen specificity is unknown. The CDR3 is 15 residues long. The germline V gene has CDR1 SGHVS and CDR2 FNYEAQ. Between the trimmed V and J ends, which lost 2 bases and 1 base, there was a span of 12 bases. TCRdb reprocessed the reads with MiXCR, giving one entry per CDR3 protein. The table shows hundreds of thousands of distinct CDR3 sequences, with approximately 31% occurring only once. The sample in question was cultured CD8+ T cells from PBMCs, obtained from culture after CMV antigen stimulation. This TCR was recovered from a human donor in good health (CMV status not recorded). Some clones in this sample may be carry-over from other donors' samples. The V call is TRBV7-6, the J call TRBJ2-7; possibly TRBD1 or TRBD2 for D (6 bases each). The CDR3: CASSLKGGLSYEQYV. The CDR3 region has the DNA TGTGCCAGCAGCTTAAAAGGGGGACTTTCCTACGAGCAGTACGTC.